There are a few counts of the clone carrying this T cell receptor beta chain. Its specificity is not known. The entry originates in a study of cytomegalovirus exposure and HLA in healthy donors. Overall study results and limits: Under in vitro conditions, three CMV-associated chains were confirmed as specific for CMV antigens. A later analysis by the authors found several of the most significant clusters apparently linked to common viral pathogens. Earlier analysis yielded a pattern in which most TCR beta V segments were productive about 90% or about 30% of the time. It was assumed in the presence/absence analyses that sequencing depth was roughly uniform across donors.

Vbeta (60) and Jbeta (13) primers were used in the PCR. The repertoire was sequenced with immunoSEQ multiplex PCR; TCRdb's copy has only in-frame clones and lacks some. The sample holds about 110,000 clones, approximately 70% seen once. The TCR originated in a woman in her seventies in good health and CMV-seropositive. The sample comprised PBMCs.

As DNA, the CDR3 is TGTGCCAGCAGCCAACAGGAGAACACTGAAGCTTTCTTT. Protein sequence: CASSQQENTEAFF. The chain is built from TRBV7-9 and TRBJ1-1; a weak D match, TRBD1 (5 bases). The ends were cut back, 5 bases at V and 1 base at J, with 8 bases in the middle. Germline loops: CDR1 SEHNR, CDR2 FQNEAQ (reference sequence). This CDR3 comprises 13 residues. The variable domain in full, with the rest retrieved from reference TRBV7-9 and TRBJ1-1, is DTGVSQNPRHKITKRGQNVTFRCDPISEHNRLYWYRQTLGQGPEFLTYFQNEAQLEKSRLLSDRFSAERPKGSFSTLEIQRTEQGDSAMYLCASSQQENTEAFFGQGTRLTVV.